This is a list of T cell receptor beta chains from one sample in a study of spatial heterogeneity in lung cancer. MiXCR, applied by TCRdb to the 5' RACE reads, yields one record per CDR3 protein. The table has about 20,000 distinct CDR3 sequences, 4.5% to 7% seen once. This material consisted of lung tumor tissue, taken at surgery. The receptors shown here come from a female donor with early-stage non-small cell lung cancer. CDR3s include the opening cysteine and the closing phenylalanine or tryptophan.

j_gene | v_gene | CDR3aa
TRBJ2-3 | TRBV7-9 | CASSTTSIHTDTQYF
TRBJ2-1 | TRBV2 | CASGGGATYNEQFF
TRBJ2-3 | TRBV12-3/TRBV12-4 | CASSLDGRTDTQYF
TRBJ2-3 | TRBV20-1 | CSARDNTNTDTQYF
TRBJ1-5 | TRBV20-1 | CSALGQYNQPQHF
TRBJ1-2 | TRBV12-3/TRBV12-4 | CASSPRGSYGYTF
TRBJ1-5 | TRBV4-2 | CASRQDRSSNQPQHF
TRBJ2-1 | TRBV20-1 | CSARWGGLGNEQFF
TRBJ2-5 | TRBV7-9 | CASSSGTAWQETQYF
TRBJ2-2 | TRBV5-1 | CASSLAGLAGNTGELFF
TRBJ1-1 | TRBV2 | CASRAFGTEAFF
TRBJ1-1 | TRBV6-1 | CASSEGQGRPEAFF
TRBJ2-7 | TRBV18 | CASSGTGGNYEQYF
TRBJ1-4 | TRBV7-9 | CASSPGKRKLFF
TRBJ2-7 | TRBV7-9 | CASSVPGQGLEEQYF
TRBJ2-7 | TRBV7-9 | CASSLQGTTSYEQYF
TRBJ2-3 | TRBV10-3 | CAISESGGTDTQYF
TRBJ1-2 | TRBV9 | CASSTQGGDYGYTF
TRBJ2-5 | TRBV18 | CASSPGEETQYF
TRBJ2-3 | TRBV20-1 | CSARSGRAPDTQYF
TRBJ2-7 | TRBV27 | CASSLWGLSGSSYEQYF
TRBJ1-1 | TRBV5-5 | CASSISGNMNTEAFF
TRBJ2-6 | TRBV9 | CASSPSVQASSGANVLTF
TRBJ2-5 | TRBV7-3 | CASSLIGPSPQETQYF
TRBJ2-7 | TRBV5-1 | CASSLGSFYEQYF
TRBJ1-3 | TRBV7-2 | CASSLVQVFSGNTIYF
TRBJ2-2 | TRBV5-1 | CASSLELAGNTGELFF
TRBJ1-1 | TRBV6-1 | CASSGGQGEAFF
TRBJ1-1 | TRBV27 | CASSLAGLENTEAFF
TRBJ2-7 | TRBV5-5 | CASSAGSTGFSYEQYF
TRBJ2-2 | TRBV5-1 | CASSLMGWESTGELFF
TRBJ1-2 | TRBV20-1 | CSAVRAGRANYGYTF
TRBJ1-1 | TRBV11-2 | CASSLDQTVPEAFF
TRBJ2-7 | TRBV28 | CASSLPGQGREQYF
TRBJ2-7 | TRBV27 | CASSFRQHYEQYF
TRBJ1-1 | TRBV29-1 | CSARPRPNTEAFF
TRBJ1-2 | TRBV15 | CATSIGGRYGYTF
TRBJ2-3 | TRBV6-5 | CASSSSWRRLSTDTQYF
TRBJ1-5 | TRBV20-1 | CSARSQEGKSNQPQHF
TRBJ1-1 | TRBV6-5 | CASSSQTGAGTEAFF
TRBJ1-3 | TRBV6-2/TRBV6-3 | CASSSFVPGNTIYF
TRBJ2-3 | TRBV29-1 | CSVEVSTDTQYF
TRBJ2-1 | TRBV11-2 | CASSLGLASDEQFF
TRBJ2-5 | TRBV28 | CAAARGVPETQYF
TRBJ1-1 | TRBV27 | CASSFAGGIGAFF
TRBJ2-1 | TRBV5-1 | CASSLTPGETYNEQFF
TRBJ2-3 | TRBV19 | CASSISSGTDTQYF